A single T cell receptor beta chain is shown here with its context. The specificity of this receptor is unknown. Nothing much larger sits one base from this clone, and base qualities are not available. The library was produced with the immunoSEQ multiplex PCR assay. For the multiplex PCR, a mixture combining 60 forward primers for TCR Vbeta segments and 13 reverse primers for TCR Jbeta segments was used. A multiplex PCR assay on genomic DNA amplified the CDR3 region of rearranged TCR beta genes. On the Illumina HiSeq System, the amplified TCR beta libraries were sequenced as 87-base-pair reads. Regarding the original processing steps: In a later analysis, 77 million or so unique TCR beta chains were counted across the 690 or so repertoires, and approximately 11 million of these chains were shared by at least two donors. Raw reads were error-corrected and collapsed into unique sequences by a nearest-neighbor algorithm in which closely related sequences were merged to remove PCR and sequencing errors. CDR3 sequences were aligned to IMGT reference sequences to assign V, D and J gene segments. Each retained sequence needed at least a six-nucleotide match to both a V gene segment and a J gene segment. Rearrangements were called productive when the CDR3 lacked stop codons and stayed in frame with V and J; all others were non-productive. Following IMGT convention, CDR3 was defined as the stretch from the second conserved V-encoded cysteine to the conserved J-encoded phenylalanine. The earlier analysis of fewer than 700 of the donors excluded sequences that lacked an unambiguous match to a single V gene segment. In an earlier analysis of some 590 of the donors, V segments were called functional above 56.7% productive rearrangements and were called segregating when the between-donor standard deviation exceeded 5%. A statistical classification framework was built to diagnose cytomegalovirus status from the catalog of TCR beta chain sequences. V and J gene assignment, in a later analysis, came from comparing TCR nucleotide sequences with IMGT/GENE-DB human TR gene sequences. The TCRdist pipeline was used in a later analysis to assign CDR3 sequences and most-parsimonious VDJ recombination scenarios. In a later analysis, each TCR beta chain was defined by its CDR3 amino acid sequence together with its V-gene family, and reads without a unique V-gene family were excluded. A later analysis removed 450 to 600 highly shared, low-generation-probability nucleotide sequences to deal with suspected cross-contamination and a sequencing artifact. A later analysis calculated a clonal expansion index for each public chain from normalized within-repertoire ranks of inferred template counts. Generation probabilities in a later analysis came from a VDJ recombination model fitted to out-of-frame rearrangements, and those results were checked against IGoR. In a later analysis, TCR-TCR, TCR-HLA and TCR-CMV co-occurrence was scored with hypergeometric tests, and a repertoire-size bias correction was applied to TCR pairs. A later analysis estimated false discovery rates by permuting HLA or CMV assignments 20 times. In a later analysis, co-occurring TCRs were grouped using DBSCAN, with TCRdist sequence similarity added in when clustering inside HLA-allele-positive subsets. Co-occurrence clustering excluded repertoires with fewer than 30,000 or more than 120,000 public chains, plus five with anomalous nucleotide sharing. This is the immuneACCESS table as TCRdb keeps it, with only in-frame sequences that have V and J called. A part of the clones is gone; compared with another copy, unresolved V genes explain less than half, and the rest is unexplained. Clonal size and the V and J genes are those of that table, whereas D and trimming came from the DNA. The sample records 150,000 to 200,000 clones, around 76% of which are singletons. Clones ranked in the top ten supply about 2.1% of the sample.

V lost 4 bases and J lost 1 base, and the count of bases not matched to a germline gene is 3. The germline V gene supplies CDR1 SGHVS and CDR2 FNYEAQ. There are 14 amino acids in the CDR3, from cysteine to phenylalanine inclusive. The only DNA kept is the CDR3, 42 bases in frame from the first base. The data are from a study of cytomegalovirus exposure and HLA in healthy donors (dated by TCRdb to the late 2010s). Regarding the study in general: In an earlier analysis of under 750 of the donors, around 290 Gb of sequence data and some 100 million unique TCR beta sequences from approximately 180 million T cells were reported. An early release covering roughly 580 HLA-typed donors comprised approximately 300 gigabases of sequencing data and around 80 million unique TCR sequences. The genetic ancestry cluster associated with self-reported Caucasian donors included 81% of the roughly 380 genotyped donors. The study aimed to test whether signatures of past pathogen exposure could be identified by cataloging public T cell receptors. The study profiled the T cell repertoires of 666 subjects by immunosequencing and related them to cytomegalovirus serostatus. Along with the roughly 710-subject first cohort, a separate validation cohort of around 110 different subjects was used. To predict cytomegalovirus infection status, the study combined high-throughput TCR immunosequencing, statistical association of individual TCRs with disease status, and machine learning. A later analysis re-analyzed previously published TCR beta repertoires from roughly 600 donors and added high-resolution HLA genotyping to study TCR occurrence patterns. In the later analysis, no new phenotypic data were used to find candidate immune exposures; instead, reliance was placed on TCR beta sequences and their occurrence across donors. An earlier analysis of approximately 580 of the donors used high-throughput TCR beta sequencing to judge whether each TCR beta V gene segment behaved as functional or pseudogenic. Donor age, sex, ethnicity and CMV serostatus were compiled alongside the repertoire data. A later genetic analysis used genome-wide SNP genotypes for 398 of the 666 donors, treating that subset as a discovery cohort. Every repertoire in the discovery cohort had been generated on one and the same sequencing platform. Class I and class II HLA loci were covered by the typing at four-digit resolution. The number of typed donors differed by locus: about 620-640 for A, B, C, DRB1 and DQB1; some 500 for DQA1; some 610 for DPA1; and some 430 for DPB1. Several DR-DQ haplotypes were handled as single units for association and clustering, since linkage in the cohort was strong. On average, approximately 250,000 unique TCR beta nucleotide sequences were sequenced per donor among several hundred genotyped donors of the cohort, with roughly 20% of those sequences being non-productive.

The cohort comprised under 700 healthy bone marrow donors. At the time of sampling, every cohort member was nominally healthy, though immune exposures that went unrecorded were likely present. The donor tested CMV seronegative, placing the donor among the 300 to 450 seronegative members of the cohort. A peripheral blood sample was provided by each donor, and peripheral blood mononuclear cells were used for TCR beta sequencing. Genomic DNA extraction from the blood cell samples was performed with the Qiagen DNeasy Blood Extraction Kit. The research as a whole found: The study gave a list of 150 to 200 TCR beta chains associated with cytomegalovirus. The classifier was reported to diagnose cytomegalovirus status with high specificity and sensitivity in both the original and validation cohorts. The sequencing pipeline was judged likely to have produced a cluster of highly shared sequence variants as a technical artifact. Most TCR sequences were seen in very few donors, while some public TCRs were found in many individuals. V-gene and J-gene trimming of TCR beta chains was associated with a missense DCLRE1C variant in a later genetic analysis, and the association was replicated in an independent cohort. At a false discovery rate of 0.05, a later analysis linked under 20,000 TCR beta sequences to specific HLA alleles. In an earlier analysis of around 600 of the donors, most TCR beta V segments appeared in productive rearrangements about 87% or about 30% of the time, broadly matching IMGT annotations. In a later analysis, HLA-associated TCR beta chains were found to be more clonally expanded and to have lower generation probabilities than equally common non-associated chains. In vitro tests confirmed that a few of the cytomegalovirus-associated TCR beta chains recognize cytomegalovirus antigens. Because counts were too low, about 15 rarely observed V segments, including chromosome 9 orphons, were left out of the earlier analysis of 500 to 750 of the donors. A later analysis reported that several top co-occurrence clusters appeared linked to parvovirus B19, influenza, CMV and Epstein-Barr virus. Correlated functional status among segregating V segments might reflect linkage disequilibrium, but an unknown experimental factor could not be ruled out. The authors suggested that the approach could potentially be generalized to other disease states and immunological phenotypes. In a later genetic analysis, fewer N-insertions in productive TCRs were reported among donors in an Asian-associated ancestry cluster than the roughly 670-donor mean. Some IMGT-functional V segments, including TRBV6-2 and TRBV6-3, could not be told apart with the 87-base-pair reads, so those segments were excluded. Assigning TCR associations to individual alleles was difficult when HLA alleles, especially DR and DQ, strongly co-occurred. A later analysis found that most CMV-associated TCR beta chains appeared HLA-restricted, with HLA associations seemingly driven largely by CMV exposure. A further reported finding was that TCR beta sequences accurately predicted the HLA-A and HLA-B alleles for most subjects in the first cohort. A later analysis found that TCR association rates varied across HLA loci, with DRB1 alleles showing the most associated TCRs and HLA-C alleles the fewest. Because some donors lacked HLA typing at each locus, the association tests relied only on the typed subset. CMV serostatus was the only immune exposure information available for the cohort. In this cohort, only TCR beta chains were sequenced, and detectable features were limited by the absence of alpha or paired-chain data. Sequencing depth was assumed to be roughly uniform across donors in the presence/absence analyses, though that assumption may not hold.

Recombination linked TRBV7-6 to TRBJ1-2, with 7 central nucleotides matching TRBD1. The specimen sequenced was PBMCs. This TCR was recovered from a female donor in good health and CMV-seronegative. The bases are TGTGCCAGCAGCTCGGACAGGTTTAACTATGGCTACACCTTC. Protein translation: CASSSDRFNYGYTF.